These 11 T cell receptor beta chains share one sample of origin, sequenced in a study of CD8 T cells in ankylosing spondylitis. Using its own MiXCR run on the 5' RACE reads, TCRdb lists one record per CDR3 protein. This sample has 200,000 to 300,000 distinct CDR3 sequences, with 20% to 30% found just once. Sequencing input: blood, either unsorted or a sorted T cell fraction (not recorded which). The receptors come from a male donor with ankylosing spondylitis or in good health (not recorded which).

The chain uses TRBV20-1 and TRBJ2-1, with TRBD2 matching 11 bases. The germline V gene encodes CDR1 DFQATT and CDR2 SNEGSKA (reference sequence). The CDR3 is made up of 15 amino acids. J was trimmed by 5 bases and V by 6 bases; bases with no gene match: 9. DNA for the CDR3: TGCAGTGCCCAGTTTAGCGGGGGGGTAGACAATGAGCAGTTCTTC. This sequence encodes CSAQFSGGVDNEQFF.

This clonotype was detected ten times or more. This chain uses TRBV28 with TRBJ1-2; 8 nucleotides line up with TRBD1. The CDR3 runs 15 residues. Germline V gene lookup returns CDR1 MDHEN and CDR2 SYDVKM. V was clipped by 6 bases and J by 4 bases; unmatched bases: 10. This CDR3 is CASRPRDRLTYGYTF. The CDR3 region has the DNA TGTGCCAGCAGGCCTCGGGACAGGCTCACCTATGGCTACACCTTC.

The CDR3 sequence: CASSPGAQGNQPQHF. In DNA form, the CDR3 reads TGTGCCAGCAGTCCCGGGGCCCAGGGGAATCAGCCCCAGCATTTT. The chain uses TRBV6-1 and TRBJ1-5; TRBD1 might be the D (6 bases). The CDR3 has 15 amino acids. Germline V gene sequence: CDR1 MNHNS, CDR2 SASEGT. Trimming left V 5 bases short and J 4 bases short, with 15 bases between.

V is TRBV12-3 or TRBV12-4 and J is TRBJ1-1; 10 bases agree with TRBD1. Trimming removed 6 bases from V and 4 bases from J; junction bases left unmatched: 2. The CDR3 contains 13 residues. CDR3 sequence (DNA): TGTGCCAGCAGGAGGGACAGGGGCACTGAAGCTTTCTTT. Translation gives CASRRDRGTEAFF.

The V gene is TRBV20-1, the J gene TRBJ2-2; weak D call: TRBD1 (5 bases). Per germline, CDR1 DFQATT and CDR2 SNEGSKA (reference sequence). Trimming took 6 bases from V and 1 from J, leaving 21 bases between them. This CDR3 region has 17 residues. Here the CDR3 reads CSAQTLGTGRNTGELFF. CDR3 coding DNA: TGCAGTGCCCAAACCCTAGGAACAGGTCGGAACACCGGGGAGCTGTTTTTT.

This sequence joins TRBV6-1 and TRBJ2-5; D is possibly TRBD1 (5 bases). The length of the CDR3 is 14 residues. Germline V gene lookup returns CDR1 MNHNS and CDR2 SASEGT. The V gene lost 6 bases and the J gene lost 0 bases, with 11 bases spanning the gap. Written as DNA, the CDR3 is TGTGCCAGCAGCTCAGGACAACACCAAGAGACCCAGTACTTC. Its protein product is CASSSGQHQETQYF.

V is TRBV25-1 and J is TRBJ2-5; D is possibly TRBD1 (6 bases). Germline values: CDR1 MGHDK, CDR2 SYGVNS. CDR3 length: 15 amino acids. V was shortened by 0 bases and J by 5 bases, with 13 bases between the two germline ends. The CDR3 DNA sequence: TGTGCCAGCAGTGAATATTCAGGGGTGGAGGAGACCCAGTACTTC. Protein: CASSEYSGVEETQYF.

This clonotype appeared many times. The rearrangement uses TRBV3-1 and TRBJ1-4; D is unclear. The CDR3 extends over 13 amino acids. From germline, CDR1 is LGHDT and CDR2 YNNKEL (reference sequence). Deletions cut 4 bases from V and 7 bases from J, with 10 bases between. The CDR3 region is CASSLAAAEKLFF. CDR3 DNA sequence: TGTGCCAGCAGCCTGGCTGCGGCTGAAAAACTGTTTTTT.

This clonotype was seen at least ten times. The chain employs TRBV5-1 and TRBJ2-6; D is unresolved. The V end was cut by 5 bases, the J end by 1 base, with 10 bases between. Germline V CDR1 and CDR2: SGHRS, YFSETQ. CDR3 size: 15 residues. Here the CDR3 reads CASSIGSSGANVLTF. Written as DNA, the CDR3 is TGCGCCAGCAGTATAGGGTCGTCTGGGGCCAACGTCCTGACTTTC. The variable domain in full, with the rest retrieved from reference TRBV5-1 and TRBJ2-6, is KAGVTQTPRYLIKTRGQQVTLSCSPISGHRSVSWYQQTPGQGLQFLFEYFSETQRNKGNFPGRFSGRQFSNSRSEMNVSTLELGDSALYLCASSIGSSGANVLTFGAGSRLTVL.

This clonotype was seen many times. The chain has TRBV6-1 and TRBJ2-7; 7 bases align to TRBD2. The CDR3 extends over 13 amino acids. Germline V lookup: CDR1 MNHNS, CDR2 SASEGT. V shed 7 bases, J shed 1 base, and the junction held 4 bases outside the gene matches. CDR3 sequence reads: CASKGRDSYEQYF. As DNA, the CDR3 is TGTGCCAGCAAGGGGAGGGATTCCTACGAGCAGTACTTC.

The rearrangement joins TRBV28 to TRBJ2-1; D is ambiguous. Trimming shortened V by 5 bases and J by 7 bases, and 15 bases separated the two germline ends. Germline CDR1 reads MDHEN; CDR2 reads SYDVKM. The CDR3 contains 14 residues. CDR3 bases: TGTGCCAGCAGTCCCTCAGGACGTCTGAATGAGCAGTTCTTC. Its translation is CASSPSGRLNEQFF.